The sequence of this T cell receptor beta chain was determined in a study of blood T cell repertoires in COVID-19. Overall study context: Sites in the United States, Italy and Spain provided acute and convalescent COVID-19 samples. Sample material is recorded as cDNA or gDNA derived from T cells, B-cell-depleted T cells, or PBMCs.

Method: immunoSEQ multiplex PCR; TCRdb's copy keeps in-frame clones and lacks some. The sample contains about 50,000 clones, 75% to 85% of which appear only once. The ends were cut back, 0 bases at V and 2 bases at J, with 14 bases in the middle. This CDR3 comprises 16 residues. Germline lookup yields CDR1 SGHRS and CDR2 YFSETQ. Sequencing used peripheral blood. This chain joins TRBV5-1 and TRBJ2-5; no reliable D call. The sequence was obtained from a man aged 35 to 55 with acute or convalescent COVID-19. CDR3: CASSLGGAAEQETQYF. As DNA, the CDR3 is TGCGCCAGCAGCTTGGGCGGAGCCGCAGAACAAGAGACCCAGTACTTC.